This T cell receptor (beta chain) appears in the sequencing data of a study of control samples from healthy donors and cancer patients. The CDR3 is 10 amino acids. Germline CDR1 and CDR2: MNHEY and SVGAGI. With 8 bases removed from V and 5 bases from J, the gap between germline ends came to 5 bases. Method: immunoSEQ multiplex PCR; TCRdb's copy keeps in-frame clones and lacks some. The sample has about 100,000 clones; roughly 90% are singletons. J is TRBJ2-3 and V is TRBV6-5; D gene uncertain. The clonotype comes from a woman in her forties or fifties in good health. Input material: blood. For the CDR3, the DNA is TGTGCCAGCGCATTAGATACGCAGTATTTT. It is translated as CASALDTQYF.